One sample yielded the 20 T cell receptor beta chains listed below, sequenced in a study of multiple sclerosis patients with progressive multifocal leukoencephalopathy. As for time point: before natalizumab initiation. TCRdb's table, derived via immunoSEQ multiplex PCR, lists solely in-frame clones and lacks some. The sample holds fewer than 40,000 clones, around 91% seen once. The sample taken for sequencing was PBMCs. The receptor set was obtained from a human donor with multiple sclerosis.

This clone appeared once. The gene calls are TRBV4-3 and TRBJ2-7; 7 bases fit TRBD1. The J segment lost 3 bases and the V segment lost 1 base, leaving 6 bases of the junction unmatched. This CDR3 has 15 amino acids. The germline V gene encodes CDR1 LGHNA and CDR2 YSLEER. CDR3 sequence (DNA): TGCGCCAGCAGCCAAGCGTCAGGGGGAGTCTACGAGCAGTACTTC. Protein sequence: CASSQASGGVYEQYF.

This chain uses TRBV4-3 with TRBJ2-7; D gene ambiguous. V dropped 4 bases and J dropped 2 bases, with 12 bases sitting between them. Germline CDR1 reads LGHNA; CDR2 reads YSLEER. CDR3 length: 14 amino acids. The CDR3 sequence: CASSPSVGTYEQYF. The CDR3 coding sequence is TGCGCCAGCAGCCCGTCGGTAGGCACCTACGAGCAGTACTTC.

This clone showed up just a few times. This rearrangement joins TRBV19 to TRBJ2-1, with D tentatively TRBD1 (6 bases). Germline assignment: CDR1 LNHDA and CDR2 SQIVND (reference sequence). The CDR3 totals 14 residues. V was cut by 7 bases and J by 7 bases, with 17 bases left in between. DNA for the CDR3: TGTGCCAGTAAGGCGAACAGGGAACTGAATGAGCAGTTCTTC. It specifies CASKANRELNEQFF.

J is TRBJ2-1 and V is TRBV5-1; D not certain. Looked up from germline, CDR1 is SGHRS and CDR2 is YFSETQ. The CDR3 runs 18 residues. Trimming removed 1 base from V and 1 base from J, with 18 bases in between. Here the CDR3 DNA reads TGCGCCAGCAGCTTGCAGTCCGCACCGCTCTTATCCTACAATGAGCAGTTCTTC. It yields the protein CASSLQSAPLLSYNEQFF.

The genes are TRBV20-1 and TRBJ2-7; no definite D call. CDR3 length equals 10 residues. V dropped 3 bases and J dropped 5 bases, with 5 bases sitting between them. CDR1 and CDR2 from the germline V gene are DFQATT and SNEGSKA (reference sequence). The CDR3 DNA follows: TGCAGTGCTAGTGGGCACGAGCAGTACTTC. It codes for CSASGHEQYF.

This chain joins TRBV19 and TRBJ1-5; no definite D call. Per germline, CDR1 LNHDA and CDR2 SQIVND (reference sequence). This CDR3 comprises 15 residues. With 3 bases removed from V and 0 bases from J, the gap between germline ends came to 9 bases. The CDR3 here is CASSIGRNSNQPQHF. CDR3 sequence (DNA): TGTGCCAGTAGTATTGGGCGGAATAGCAATCAGCCCCAGCATTTT.

J is TRBJ2-1 and V is TRBV7-8, with TRBD2 matching over 11 bases. V shed 3 bases and J 7 bases; nucleotides not matched to a gene: 2. This CDR3 has 14 amino acids. The germline V gene encodes CDR1 SGHVS and CDR2 FQNEAQ. The CDR3 bases are TGTGCCAGCAGCTTCCCTAGCGGGAGGAATGAGCAGTTCTTC. It codes for CASSFPSGRNEQFF.

The chain has TRBV27 and TRBJ2-1; 11 positions agree with TRBD2. CDR1 is MNHEY and CDR2 is SMNVEV in the germline V gene (reference sequence). Trimming removed 2 bases from V and 7 bases from J; junction bases left unmatched: 4. CDR3 length: 15 amino acids. This chain's CDR3 is CASSLKGLAANEQFF. In DNA, the CDR3 is TGTGCCAGCAGTTTAAAGGGACTAGCGGCTAATGAGCAGTTCTTC.

V is TRBV5-4 and J is TRBJ2-1; D gene ambiguous. V was shortened by 4 bases and J by 4 bases, with 12 bases between the two germline ends. This CDR3 has 14 residues. Per the germline V gene, CDR1 is SGHNT and CDR2 is YYREEE (reference sequence). The CDR3 sequence: CASSIPDVYNEQFF. The CDR3, as DNA: TGTGCCAGCAGCATTCCGGACGTGTACAATGAGCAGTTCTTC.

The chain has TRBV7-2 and TRBJ2-1; 7 bases align to TRBD2. The CDR3 is made up of 16 amino acids. J was trimmed by 6 bases and V by 4 bases; bases with no gene match: 12. Germline V lookup: CDR1 SGHTA, CDR2 FQGNSA. The CDR3 DNA reads TGTGCCAGCAGCTCCAGGCGGGAGCCCCTTTTCAATGAGCAGTTCTTC. Translation gives CASSSRREPLFNEQFF.

This chain connects TRBV7-9 to TRBJ2-3, with D maybe TRBD2 (7 bases). Trimming removed 7 bases at V and 4 bases at J, with 15 bases between. The germline V gene encodes CDR1 SEHNR and CDR2 FQNEAQ (reference sequence). The CDR3 has 14 amino acids. This CDR3 reads CASTQGGGADTQYF. As DNA, the CDR3 is TGTGCCAGCACCCAAGGGGGGGGCGCAGATACGCAGTATTTT.

The chain employs TRBV5-6 and TRBJ2-2, with TRBD2 matching 9 bases. Germline V lookup: CDR1 SGHDT, CDR2 YYEEEE. The trim removed 2 bases at V and 0 bases at J, leaving 8 bases unmatched. This CDR3 contains 18 residues. The CDR3 DNA reads as TGTGCCAGCAGCTTCTCGCCTAGCGGGACCACGAACACCGGGGAGCTGTTTTTT. Translation: CASSFSPSGTTNTGELFF. Based on the CDR3 plus reference TRBV5-6 and TRBJ2-2, the full variable domain is DAGVTQSPTHLIKTRGQQVTLRCSPKSGHDTVSWYQQALGQGPQFIFQYYEEEERQRGNFPDRFSGHQFPNYSSELNVNALLLGDSALYLCASSFSPSGTTNTGELFFGEGSRLTVL.

A single count supports this clone. The chain has TRBV9 and TRBJ1-1; D is possibly TRBD1 (5 bases). Trimming cost V 0 bases and J 5 bases, with 8 bases left between them. Per germline, CDR1 SGDLS and CDR2 YYNGEE. The CDR3 loop spans 13 amino acids. The CDR3: CASSVGGETEAFF. CDR3 coding DNA: TGTGCCAGCAGCGTAGGGGGGGAAACTGAAGCTTTCTTT.

This chain connects TRBV29-1 to TRBJ1-2, with TRBD1 matching over 7 bases. Trimming removed 3 bases from V and 8 bases from J; junction bases left unmatched: 12. CDR3 length: 14 residues. CDR1 and CDR2 (germline): SQVTM, ANQGSEA. The CDR3 coding sequence is TGCAGCGTTGATAACCCGGGACAGTATAGCGGCTACACCTTC. Translating it yields CSVDNPGQYSGYTF.

This chain links TRBV11-1 with TRBJ1-4; possibly TRBD1 for D (5 bases). V lost 4 bases and J 8 bases, leaving 14 bases between the germline ends. This CDR3 has 14 amino acids. Germline values: CDR1 SGHAT, CDR2 FQDESV (reference sequence). The DNA for the CDR3 is TGTGCCAGCAGCTCAAGGGACGTCAGGGAAAAACTGTTTTTT. Translation: CASSSRDVREKLFF.

The CDR3, as DNA: TGTGCCAGAAGCACGACAGGTCCCGATCAGCCCCAGCATTTT. Translation: CARSTTGPDQPQHF. The rearrangement uses TRBV5-3 and TRBJ1-5; tentative D call: TRBD1 (6 bases). TRBV5-3 is assigned to the ORF class and has an uncertain function. The V and J ends lost 4 bases and 5 bases respectively, with 13 bases between them. CDR3 size: 14 residues.

The rearrangement joins TRBV30 to TRBJ1-1; D unresolved. V was pared by 1 base and J by 0 bases, with 6 bases between. Germline lookup yields CDR1 GTSNPN and CDR2 SVGIG (reference sequence). The CDR3 has 13 residues. Here the CDR3 reads CAWSGGMNTEAFF. The CDR3 nucleotides read TGTGCCTGGAGTGGAGGGATGAACACTGAAGCTTTCTTT.

The sample holds one count of this clone. This chain joins TRBV15 and TRBJ1-2; 7 bases fit TRBD1. The V gene end was trimmed by 6 bases and the J gene end by 8 bases; junction bases not matched to a gene: 9. This CDR3 has 13 residues. Germline V CDR1 and CDR2: LNHNV, YYDKDF (reference sequence). CDR3 sequence: CATSQDRVGGYTF. In DNA form, the CDR3 reads TGTGCCACCAGTCAAGACAGGGTCGGCGGCTACACCTTC.

The chain links TRBV11-2 to TRBJ2-6, with D possibly TRBD2 on 5 matching bases. Trimming removed 4 bases from V and 4 bases from J, with 14 bases in between. The CDR3 is made up of 16 amino acids. Germline V gives CDR1 SGHAT, CDR2 FQNNGV. The DNA of the CDR3 is TGTGCCAGCAGCTCCCCGCCGGGGAGAGGGGCCAACGTCCTGACTTTC. As protein: CASSSPPGRGANVLTF.

J is TRBJ2-3 and V is TRBV12-5, with D maybe TRBD2 (5 bases). The CDR3 runs 18 residues. Germline loops: CDR1 LGHNT, CDR2 FRNRAP. V lost 6 bases to trimming and J lost 2 bases, with 24 bases between them. CDR3 in amino acids: CASGHTQRPTINTDTQYF. Written as DNA, the CDR3 is TGTGCTAGTGGCCACACTCAACGCCCGACTATTAACACAGATACGCAGTATTTT. The whole variable domain, remainder taken from reference TRBV12-5 and TRBJ2-3, is DARVTQTPRHKVTEMGQEVTMRCQPILGHNTVFWYRQTMMQGLELLAYFRNRAPLDDSGMPKDRFSAEMPDATLATLKIQPSEPRDSAVYFCASGHTQRPTINTDTQYFGPGTRLTVL.